Listed here is a single TCR beta chain. The table came from immunoSEQ multiplex PCR; TCRdb's copy has only in-frame clones and leaves some out. Of approximately 200,000 clones listed, about 85% are singletons. This specimen comes from a study of blood T cell repertoires in COVID-19. Study as a whole: Material from acute and convalescent COVID-19 was sourced from the United States, Italy and Spain.

This CDR3 comprises 13 residues. CDR1 ENHRY and CDR2 SYGVKD come from the germline V gene. V was clipped by 2 bases and J by 6 bases, with 8 bases between them. The sample was peripheral blood. The receptor was isolated from a woman aged 25 to 39 with active or convalescent COVID-19. This rearrangement joins TRBV10-3 to TRBJ2-1; tentative D call: TRBD1 (6 bases). For the CDR3, the DNA is TGTGCCATCAGTGAGAACAGGGCCAATGAGCAGTTCTTC. As protein: CAISENRANEQFF.